The 14 T cell receptor beta chains listed next were all sequenced from one sample in a study of T-cell memory formation after mild COVID-19. In TCRdb, the 5' RACE reads were re-called with MiXCR into one record per CDR3 protein. The table shows 50,000 or so distinct CDR3 sequences, with around 10% occurring only once. Sequencing was carried out using PBMCs or a T cell subset sorted from them (not recorded which). The receptors derive from an adult woman who had mild COVID-19 (a few samples of this study predate the infection). Cell type and time point are not known.

This clonotype has only a few counts. This chain uses TRBV12-3 or TRBV12-4 with TRBJ1-1; D is unresolved. The CDR3 extends over 13 amino acids. V dropped 6 bases and J dropped 12 bases, with 20 bases sitting between them. CDR3 nucleotides: TGTGCCAGCAGCTGGAGGGCTTACTCCACGACTTTCTTT. This encodes CASSWRAYSTTFF.

Only a few counts were recorded for this clonotype. The chain is built from TRBV20-1 and TRBJ2-7; D perhaps matches TRBD1 (5 bases). V shed 3 bases and J shed 1 base, with 13 bases lying between them. Germline CDR1 DFQATT, CDR2 SNEGSKA (reference sequence). The CDR3 spans 14 residues. The DNA of the CDR3 is TGCAGTGCTAGCGGTACAGGATCTTCCTACGAGCAGTACTTC. Residues: CSASGTGSSYEQYF.

This chain uses TRBV18 with TRBJ1-2, with TRBD1 matching over 8 bases. Trimming cost V 4 bases and J 3 bases; bases outside gene matches: 4. Germline-derived CDR1 and CDR2 are KGHSH and LQKENI. CDR3 length: 14 amino acids. CDR3 in DNA: TGTGCCAGCTCACTGGGACAGGTATACTATGGCTACACCTTC. Its translation is CASSLGQVYYGYTF. Together with reference TRBV18 and TRBJ1-2, the CDR3 gives the full variable domain: NAGVMQNPRHLVRRRGQEARLRCSPMKGHSHVYWYRQLPEEGLKFMVYLQKENIIDESGMPKERFSAEFPKEGPSILRIQQVVRGDSAAYFCASSLGQVYYGYTFGSGTRLTVV.

This clonotype was found many times. The V call is TRBV6-5, the J call TRBJ1-3; D uncertain. The CDR3 runs 12 residues. The V and J ends lost 8 bases and 3 bases respectively, with 8 bases between them. Germline-derived CDR1 and CDR2 are MNHEY and SVGAGI. DNA for the CDR3: TGTGCCAGCGCCGGGTTTGGAAACACCATATATTTT. This translates into CASAGFGNTIYF.

V gene TRBV12-3 or TRBV12-4 combines with J gene TRBJ2-3; D is perhaps TRBD2 (7 bases). V lost 3 bases and J 2 bases, leaving 12 bases between the germline ends. The CDR3 length is 15 residues. The CDR3 reads CASSLGGPYTDTQYF. CDR3 coding DNA: TGTGCCAGCAGTTTGGGGGGGCCTTACACAGATACGCAGTATTTT.

This clonotype was picked up many times. V usage is TRBV20-1 and J usage is TRBJ2-7; D is possibly TRBD1 (6 bases). The CDR3 spans 16 residues. The V and J ends lost 1 base and 3 bases respectively, with 19 bases between them. The germline gives CDR1 DFQATT, CDR2 SNEGSKA (reference sequence). CDR3 residues: CSARVQGKKRIYEQYF. The CDR3 DNA reads TGCAGTGCTAGAGTACAGGGAAAAAAGCGTATCTACGAGCAGTACTTC.

The chain combines TRBV13 with TRBJ2-7; no firm D call. Between the trimmed V and J ends, which lost 3 bases and 3 bases, there was a span of 12 bases. Germline-derived CDR1 and CDR2 are PRHDT and FYEKMQ (reference sequence). The CDR3 is 14 residues long. The CDR3 DNA follows: TGTGCCAGCAGCTTTGTGGACGTGGACTACGAGCAGTACTTC. It translates to CASSFVDVDYEQYF.

This clonotype was seen a few times. This chain uses TRBV9 with TRBJ2-1, with a weak D call TRBD2 (5 bases). With 0 bases removed from V and 8 bases from J, the gap between germline ends came to 12 bases. Per the germline V gene, CDR1 is SGDLS and CDR2 is YYNGEE. The CDR3 loop spans 14 amino acids. The CDR3 DNA reads as TGTGCCAGCAGCGTAGTCCAATTCGGGGATGAGCAGTTCTTC. Translating gives CASSVVQFGDEQFF.

The chain joins TRBV5-1 to TRBJ1-1; no definite D call. Germline assignment: CDR1 SGHRS and CDR2 YFSETQ. Trimming shortened V by 0 bases and J by 1 base, and 10 bases separated the two germline ends. CDR3 length: 15 residues. The DNA for the CDR3 is TGCGCCAGCAGCTTGGATCCCCAAGGGAACACTGAAGCTTTCTTT. Its protein product is CASSLDPQGNTEAFF.

CDR3 amino acids: CSASIAGVHLEQYF. DNA for the CDR3: TGCAGTGCTAGTATAGCGGGAGTTCATCTCGAGCAGTACTTC. The chain joins TRBV20-1 to TRBJ2-7; 9 bases match TRBD2. The CDR3 sequence is 14 residues long. Germline CDR1 is DFQATT and CDR2 is SNEGSKA (reference sequence). V was clipped by 3 bases and J by 6 bases; unmatched bases: 9.

V is TRBV27 and J is TRBJ2-7, with TRBD2 matching over 8 bases. With 4 bases clipped from V and 2 bases from J, the junction kept 10 bases outside the gene matches. The V gene's germline CDR1 is MNHEY and CDR2 SMNVEV (reference sequence). CDR3 length: 16 amino acids. CDR3 DNA sequence: TGTGCCAGCAGTTATCGGGAGGGCCTAGGAACCTACGAGCAGTACTTC. As protein: CASSYREGLGTYEQYF.

There are many counts of this clonotype. The gene calls are TRBV10-3 and TRBJ1-1; 8 positions agree with TRBD1. CDR3 length equals 14 residues. J lost 12 bases, V lost 0 bases, and 9 bases had no gene match. Per germline, CDR1 ENHRY and CDR2 SYGVKD. DNA of the CDR3: TGTGCCATCAGTGAGTCGACCGGACAGGGTAGGACTTTCTTT. This sequence encodes CAISESTGQGRTFF.

The chain uses TRBV29-1 and TRBJ1-5; TRBD1 is a possible D gene (5 bases). Germline CDR1 is SQVTM and CDR2 is ANQGSEA. CDR3 length: 15 amino acids. V lost 6 bases to trimming and J lost 7 bases, with 22 bases between them. This CDR3 is CSVGDSSLAGQPQHF. CDR3 nucleotide sequence: TGCAGCGTGGGGGACTCCTCCCTAGCGGGACAGCCCCAGCATTTT. Drawing the rest from reference TRBV29-1 and TRBJ1-5, the complete variable domain is SAVISQKPSRDICQRGTSLTIQCQVDSQVTMMFWYRQQPGQSLTLIATANQGSEATYESGFVIDKFPISRPNLTFSTLTVSNMSPEDSSIYLCSVGDSSLAGQPQHFGDGTRLSIL.

The J gene is TRBJ1-1, the V gene TRBV20-1; weak D call: TRBD1 (6 bases). This CDR3 contains 14 residues. CDR1 is DFQATT and CDR2 is SNEGSKA in the germline V gene (reference sequence). Trimming removed 7 bases at V and 3 bases at J, with 18 bases between. DNA of the CDR3: TGCAGTGTCGTATTCCAGGGGACGGACACTGAAGCTTTCTTT. As protein: CSVVFQGTDTEAFF.